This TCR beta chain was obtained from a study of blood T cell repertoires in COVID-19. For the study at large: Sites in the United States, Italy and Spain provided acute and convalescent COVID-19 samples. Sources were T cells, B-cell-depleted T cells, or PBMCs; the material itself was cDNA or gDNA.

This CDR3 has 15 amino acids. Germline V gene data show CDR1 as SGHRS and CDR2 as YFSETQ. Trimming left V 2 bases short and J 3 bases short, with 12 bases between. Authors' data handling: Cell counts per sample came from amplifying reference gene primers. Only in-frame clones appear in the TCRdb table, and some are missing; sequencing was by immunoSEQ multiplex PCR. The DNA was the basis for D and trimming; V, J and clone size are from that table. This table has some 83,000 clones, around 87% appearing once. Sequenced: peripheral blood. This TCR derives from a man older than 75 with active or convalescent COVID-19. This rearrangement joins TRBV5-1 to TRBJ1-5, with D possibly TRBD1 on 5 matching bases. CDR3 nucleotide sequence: TGCGCCAGCAGCTTCCAGGGCAAGTACAATCAGCCCCAGCATTTT. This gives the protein CASSFQGKYNQPQHF.